This T cell receptor beta chain stems from a study of blood T cell repertoires in COVID-19 (dated by TCRdb to about 2020). Study-wide context: The collaborator samples originated in the United States, Italy and Spain and spanned the acute and convalescent phases of COVID-19. Subjects who had been exposed to COVID-19, were actively infected with it, or had recovered from it provided the deeply sampled blood TCRbeta repertoires that made up the dataset. The sample metadata nearly always contained a de-identified subject ID, COVID-19 status, age in years and sex. The prospective study material was composed of cDNA or gDNA derived from T cells, B-cell-depleted T cells, or PBMCs. A freely available public database, intended as a resource for researchers studying the immune response to SARS-CoV-2, is where the repertoires were released. Samples came from the ongoing ImmuneRACE study (first 160 participants) plus 1,254 subjects from 6 global collaborators. Where available, HLA class I and class II types were taken from metadata supplied by the sample provider and were not determined by assay-based typing. Broader findings and caveats from the paper: The quantity of clinical and demographic metadata differed by source and by participant and was supplied without curation.

One collaborating source in Seattle enrolled patients while the patients were actively infected and followed the patients over time throughout the course of disease. The collaborating institutions used their own protocols to collect whole blood in K2EDTA tubes. For TCRbeta analysis, collaborators shipped samples as frozen whole blood, isolated PBMCs, or DNA extracted from either of those sample types. TCRbeta CDR3 regions were amplified from genomic DNA by means of the immunoSEQ Assay, a bias-controlled multiplex PCR. The source study handled its data this way. Nucleated cell counts per sample were estimated from amplification of reference gene primers within the assay. To quantify the absolute abundance of each unique TCRbeta CDR3 rearrangement, sequence reads were collapsed and filtered. Productive Simpson clonality was computed per sample as the square root of Simpson's diversity index over productive rearrangements. TCRdb limited this immuneACCESS table to in-frame rearrangements with V and J called. A share of clones is missing; checked studies link under half to unresolved V genes, and the rest is unexplained. The V and J calls and clone size are taken from that table; D and trimming were inferred from the DNA. Here the sample has hundreds of thousands of clones; 89% occur a single time. Approximately 3% of the sample is in the top ten clones.

Turning to this clone: Its target antigen remains unknown. No base-level quality is on record; no much larger clone is a single base apart.

The junction shows trimming of 4 bases on V and 1 base on J, plus 7 bases between the germline ends. There are 13 amino acids in the CDR3, from cysteine to phenylalanine inclusive. The kept DNA is CDR3 alone, 39 bases in frame from the first base. The V gene is TRBV12-3 or TRBV12-4 and the J gene is TRBJ1-1; the D gene is possibly TRBD1, with 5 bases matching. Sequencing used peripheral blood. This receptor was identified in a woman in her twenties or thirties with COVID-19, enrolled during active disease. The DNA reads as follows: TGTGCCAGCAGTTCACAGGAGAACACTGAAGCTTTCTTT. Its product reads: CASSSQENTEAFF.